This TCR beta chain derives from a study of blood T cells in healthy people across ages. With respect to this clonotype: Its cognate antigen is unknown. At one of its ends the junction is not consistent with the germline gene, which may arise from a read error.

Notes on the study in general: Older age coincided with a roughly linear decline in TCR beta diversity per million T cells.

Through a sample-barcoded 5' primer and a J-beta primer mix, a second PCR was run for roughly 7 to 12 cycles. TCRdb recomputed calls from the 5' RACE reads with MiXCR, one row per CDR3 protein. The top ten clones hold around 4% of a sample with 1.4 million or so distinct CDR3 sequences, approximately 43% of them seen once. This CDR3 has 14 amino acids. CDR1 and CDR2 (germline): ENHRY, SYGVKD. The clonotype was recovered from a woman younger than 35 in good health. Sequencing was done on a sample of blood. The rearrangement uses TRBV10-3 and TRBJ2-3; D tentatively reads TRBD1 or TRBD2 (5 bases each). The CDR3 DNA reads as TGTGCCACCAGTCGGGGCGGTAGCACAGATACGCAGTATTTT. Amino acids: CATSRGGSTDTQYF.